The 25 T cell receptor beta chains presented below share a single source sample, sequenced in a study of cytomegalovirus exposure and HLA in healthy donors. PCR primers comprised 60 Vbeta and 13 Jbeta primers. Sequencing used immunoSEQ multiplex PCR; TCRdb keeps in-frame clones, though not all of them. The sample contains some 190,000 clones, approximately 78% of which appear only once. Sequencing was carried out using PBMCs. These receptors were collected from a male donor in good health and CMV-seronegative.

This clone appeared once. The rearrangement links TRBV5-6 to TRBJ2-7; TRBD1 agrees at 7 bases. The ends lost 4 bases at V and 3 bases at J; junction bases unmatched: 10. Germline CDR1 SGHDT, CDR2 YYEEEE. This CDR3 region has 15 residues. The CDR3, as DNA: TGTGCCAGCAGCCTCAACCCGGGACAGAACTACGAGCAGTACTTC. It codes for CASSLNPGQNYEQYF.

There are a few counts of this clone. In DNA, the CDR3 is TGTGCCAGCAGTTCGGACAGAGGCATCACTGAAGCTTTCTTT. This codes for CASSSDRGITEAFF. The gene calls are TRBV6-5 and TRBJ1-1; a weak D match, TRBD1 (6 bases). The length of the CDR3 is 14 residues. Trimming removed 4 bases at V and 4 bases at J, with 13 bases between. Germline-derived CDR1 and CDR2 are MNHEY and SVGAGI.

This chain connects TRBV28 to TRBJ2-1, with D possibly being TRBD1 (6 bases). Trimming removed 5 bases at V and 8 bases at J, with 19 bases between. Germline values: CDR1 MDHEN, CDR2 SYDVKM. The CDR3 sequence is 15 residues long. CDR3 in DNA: TGTGCCAGCAGTCATACAGGGTTTGGTGTTGATGAGCAGTTCTTC. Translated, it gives CASSHTGFGVDEQFF.

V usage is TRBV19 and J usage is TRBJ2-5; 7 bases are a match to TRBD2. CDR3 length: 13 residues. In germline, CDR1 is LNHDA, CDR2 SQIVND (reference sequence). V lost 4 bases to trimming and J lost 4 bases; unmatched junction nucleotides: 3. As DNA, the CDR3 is TGTGCCAGTAGTAGCGGGAGAGGAGAGACCCAGTACTTC. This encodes CASSSGRGETQYF.

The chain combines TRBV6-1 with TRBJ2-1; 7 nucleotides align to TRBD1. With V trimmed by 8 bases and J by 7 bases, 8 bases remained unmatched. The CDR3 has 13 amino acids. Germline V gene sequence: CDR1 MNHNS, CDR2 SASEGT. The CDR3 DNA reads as TGTGCCAGCGTGACAGGGTGGGCGAATGAGCAGTTCTTC. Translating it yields CASVTGWANEQFF.

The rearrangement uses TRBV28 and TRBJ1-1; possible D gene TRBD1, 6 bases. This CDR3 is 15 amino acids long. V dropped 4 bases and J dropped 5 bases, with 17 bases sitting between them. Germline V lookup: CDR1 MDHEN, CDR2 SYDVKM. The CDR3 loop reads CASSSPPRGRTEAFF. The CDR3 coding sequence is TGTGCCAGCAGTTCCCCCCCCAGGGGCCGGACTGAAGCTTTCTTT.

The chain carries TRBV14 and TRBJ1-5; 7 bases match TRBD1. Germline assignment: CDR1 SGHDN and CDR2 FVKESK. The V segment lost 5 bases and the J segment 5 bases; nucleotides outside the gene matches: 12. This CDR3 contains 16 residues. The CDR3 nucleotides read TGTGCCAGCAGCAGGGAGGTGGGACAGATCTATCAGCCCCAGCATTTT. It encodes CASSREVGQIYQPQHF.

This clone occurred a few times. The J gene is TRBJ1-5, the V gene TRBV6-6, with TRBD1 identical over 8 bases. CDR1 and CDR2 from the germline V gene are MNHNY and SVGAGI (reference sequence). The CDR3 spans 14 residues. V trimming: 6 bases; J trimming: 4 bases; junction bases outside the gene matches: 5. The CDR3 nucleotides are TGTGCCAGCAGCTCAAGACAGGGGAATCAGCCCCAGCATTTT. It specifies CASSSRQGNQPQHF.

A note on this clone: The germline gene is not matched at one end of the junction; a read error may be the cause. DNA of the CDR3: TGTTCCAGCAGCTTAATCGGACTAGCGGGAAAGAAAACAGATACGCAGTATTTT. This encodes CSSSLIGLAGKKTDTQYF. The V call is TRBV7-9, the J call TRBJ2-3, with 12 bases lining up with TRBD2. The CDR3 covers 18 residues. Germline loops: CDR1 SEHNR, CDR2 FQNEAQ (reference sequence).

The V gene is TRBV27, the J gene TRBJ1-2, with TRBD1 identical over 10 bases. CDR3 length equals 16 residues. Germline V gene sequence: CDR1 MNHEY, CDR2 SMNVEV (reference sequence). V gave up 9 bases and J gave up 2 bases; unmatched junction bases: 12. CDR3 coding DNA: TGTGCCAGTAGGTCCGGACAGGGGGGATGGAACTATGGCTACACCTTC. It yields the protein CASRSGQGGWNYGYTF.

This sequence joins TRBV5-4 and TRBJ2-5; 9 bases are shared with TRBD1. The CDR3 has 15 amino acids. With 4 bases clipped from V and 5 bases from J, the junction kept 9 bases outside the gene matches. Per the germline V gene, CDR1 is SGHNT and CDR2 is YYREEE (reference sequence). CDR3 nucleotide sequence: TGTGCCAGCAGCAAGGACAGGGGAGGGGTCGAGACCCAGTACTTC. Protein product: CASSKDRGGVETQYF.

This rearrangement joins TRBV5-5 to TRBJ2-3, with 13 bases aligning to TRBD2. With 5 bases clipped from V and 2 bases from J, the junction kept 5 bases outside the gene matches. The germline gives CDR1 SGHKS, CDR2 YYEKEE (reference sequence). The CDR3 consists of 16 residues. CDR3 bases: TGTGCCAGCAGACTGACTAGCGGGGGGTCCACAGATACGCAGTATTTT. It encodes CASRLTSGGSTDTQYF.

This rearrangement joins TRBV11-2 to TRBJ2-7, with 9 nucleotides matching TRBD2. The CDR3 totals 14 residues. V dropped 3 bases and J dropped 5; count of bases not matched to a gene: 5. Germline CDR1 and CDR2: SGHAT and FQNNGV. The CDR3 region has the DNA TGTGCCAGCAGCTTGGGACTAGCTATCGACGAGCAGTACTTC. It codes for CASSLGLAIDEQYF.

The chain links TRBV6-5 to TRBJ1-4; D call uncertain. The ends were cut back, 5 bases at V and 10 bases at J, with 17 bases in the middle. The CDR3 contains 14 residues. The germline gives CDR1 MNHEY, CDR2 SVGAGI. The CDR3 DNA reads TGTGCCAGCAGTCGACGTCGCGAGGTGGGAAAACTGTTTTTT. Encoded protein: CASSRRREVGKLFF.

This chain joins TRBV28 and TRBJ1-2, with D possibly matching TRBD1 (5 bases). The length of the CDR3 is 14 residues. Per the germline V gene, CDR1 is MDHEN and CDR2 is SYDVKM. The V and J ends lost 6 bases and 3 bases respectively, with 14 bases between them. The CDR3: CASRVTGVHYGYTF. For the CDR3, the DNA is TGTGCCAGCAGGGTTACAGGCGTCCACTATGGCTACACCTTC.

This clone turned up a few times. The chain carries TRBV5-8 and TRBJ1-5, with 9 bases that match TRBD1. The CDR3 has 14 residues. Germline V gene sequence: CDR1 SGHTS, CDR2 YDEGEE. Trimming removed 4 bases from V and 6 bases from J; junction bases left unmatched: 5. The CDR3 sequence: CASSPGQGGQPQHF. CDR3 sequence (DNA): TGTGCCAGCAGCCCGGGACAGGGAGGTCAGCCCCAGCATTTT.

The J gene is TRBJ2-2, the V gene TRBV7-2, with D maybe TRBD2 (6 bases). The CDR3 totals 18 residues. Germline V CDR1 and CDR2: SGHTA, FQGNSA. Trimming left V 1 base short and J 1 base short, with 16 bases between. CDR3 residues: CASSLERPGLGNTGELFF. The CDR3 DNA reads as TGTGCCAGCAGCTTAGAAAGGCCGGGACTTGGGAACACCGGGGAGCTGTTTTTT.

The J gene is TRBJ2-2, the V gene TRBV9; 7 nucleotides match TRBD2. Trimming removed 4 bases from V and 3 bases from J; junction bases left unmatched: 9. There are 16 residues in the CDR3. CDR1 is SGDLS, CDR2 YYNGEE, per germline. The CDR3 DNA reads TGTGCCAGCAGCTTCTGGGGAGCGGGGTACACCGGGGAGCTGTTTTTT. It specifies CASSFWGAGYTGELFF.

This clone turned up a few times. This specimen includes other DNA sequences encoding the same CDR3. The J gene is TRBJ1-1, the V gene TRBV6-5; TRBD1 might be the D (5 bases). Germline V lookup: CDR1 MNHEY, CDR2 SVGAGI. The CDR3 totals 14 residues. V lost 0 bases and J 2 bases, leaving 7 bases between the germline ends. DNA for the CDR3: TGTGCCAGCAGTTACTCGACAGCAAACACTGAAGCTTTCTTT. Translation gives CASSYSTANTEAFF.

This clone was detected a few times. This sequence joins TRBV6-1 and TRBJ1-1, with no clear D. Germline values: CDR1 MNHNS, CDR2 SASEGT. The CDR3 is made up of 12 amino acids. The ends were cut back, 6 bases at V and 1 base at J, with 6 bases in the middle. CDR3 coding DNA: TGTGCCAGCAGACAGCCGAACACTGAAGCTTTCTTT. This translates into CASRQPNTEAFF.

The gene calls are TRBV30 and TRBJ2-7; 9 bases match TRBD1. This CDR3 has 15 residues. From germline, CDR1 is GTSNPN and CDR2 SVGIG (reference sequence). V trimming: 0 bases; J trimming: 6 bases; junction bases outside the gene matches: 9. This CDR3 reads CAWSVMGQGRGEQYF. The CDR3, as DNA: TGTGCCTGGAGTGTAATGGGACAGGGCAGAGGCGAGCAGTACTTC. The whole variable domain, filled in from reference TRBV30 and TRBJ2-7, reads SQTIHQWPATLVQPVGSPLSLECTVEGTSNPNLYWYRQAAGRGLQLLFYSVGIGQISSEVPQNLSASRPQDRQFILSSKKLLLSDSGFYLCAWSVMGQGRGEQYFGPGTRLTVT.

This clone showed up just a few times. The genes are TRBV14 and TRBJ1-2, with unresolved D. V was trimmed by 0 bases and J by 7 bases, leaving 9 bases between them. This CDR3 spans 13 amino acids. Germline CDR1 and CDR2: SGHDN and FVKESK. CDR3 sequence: CASSQDPSGGYTF. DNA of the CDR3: TGTGCCAGCAGCCAAGATCCGTCGGGTGGCTACACCTTC.

The CDR3 loop is CASSQDWLAARETQYF. In nucleotides, the CDR3 is TGTGCCAGCAGCCAAGATTGGCTAGCGGCAAGGGAGACCCAGTACTTC. J is TRBJ2-5 and V is TRBV4-2; TRBD2 matches at 7 bases. The V segment lost 0 bases and the J segment 5 bases; nucleotides outside the gene matches: 9. This CDR3 has 16 amino acids. CDR1 and CDR2 from the germline V gene are LGHNA and YNFKEQ.

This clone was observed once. CDR3: CASSYKQGTTEKLFF. CDR3 nucleotides: TGTGCCAGCAGCTATAAACAGGGGACAACTGAAAAACTGTTTTTT. V and J are TRBV7-6 and TRBJ1-4; 7 positions agree with TRBD1. With 4 bases clipped from V and 7 bases from J, the junction kept 9 bases outside the gene matches. The CDR3 length is 15 residues. Germline lookup yields CDR1 SGHVS and CDR2 FNYEAQ.

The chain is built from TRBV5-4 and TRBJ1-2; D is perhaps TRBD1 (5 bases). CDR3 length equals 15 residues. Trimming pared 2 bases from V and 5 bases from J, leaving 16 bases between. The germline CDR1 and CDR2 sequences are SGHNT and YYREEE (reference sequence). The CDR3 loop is CASSFSDTSVYGYTF. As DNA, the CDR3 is TGTGCCAGCAGCTTTTCGGACACCTCAGTGTATGGCTACACCTTC.